A selection of T cell receptor beta chains follows, all from one sample in a study of cytotoxic CD8 clonotypes in ibrutinib-treated CLL. Profiled with immunoSEQ multiplex PCR; TCRdb holds only in-frame clones, not every one. Altogether under 200,000 clones are present, roughly 77% being singletons, with the ten largest covering under 2.5%. The input for sequencing was PBMCs, taken after 12 months of ibrutinib treatment. The receptors originated from a human donor with chronic lymphocytic leukemia. The CDR3 runs from the conserved cysteine through the conserved F or W. Fields, in order: clone size, CDR3 length, D gene, J gene, V gene, CDR3 DNA, CDR3 protein. D genes are given only for firm matches. Expanded clones are given a class, and other clones once, few, many or no size at all.

clone size: NA
CDR3 length: 15
D gene: NA
J gene: TRBJ2-3
V gene: TRBV7-9
CDR3 DNA: TGTGCCAGCAGCCAGACGCGGGGTAACACAGATACGCAGTATTTT
CDR3 protein: CASSQTRGNTDTQYF

clone size: NA
CDR3 length: 13
D gene: NA
J gene: TRBJ1-5
V gene: TRBV6-1
CDR3 DNA: TGTGCCAGCAGTGAATCAGGGCCTCAGCCCCAGCATTTT
CDR3 protein: CASSESGPQPQHF

clone size: NA
CDR3 length: 15
D gene: NA
J gene: TRBJ1-6
V gene: TRBV7-2
CDR3 DNA: TGTGCCAGCAGCTCAGCCACAGGAAGAGATTCACCCCTCCACTTT
CDR3 protein: CASSSATGRDSPLHF

clone size: NA
CDR3 length: 15
D gene: NA
J gene: TRBJ1-5
V gene: TRBV15
CDR3 DNA: TGTGCCACCAGCAGCTTGGAGGGTGTAGGGCAGCCCCAGCATTTT
CDR3 protein: CATSSLEGVGQPQHF

clone size: NA
CDR3 length: 15
D gene: NA
J gene: TRBJ2-5
V gene: TRBV6-5
CDR3 DNA: TGTGCCAGCAGTTACTCGGGGAGTACAAGACAGACCCAGTACTTC
CDR3 protein: CASSYSGSTRQTQYF

clone size: once
CDR3 length: 14
D gene: TRBD2
J gene: TRBJ2-3
V gene: TRBV5-1
CDR3 DNA: TGCGCCAGCTCTCCGAGCGGGGGAGTGGATACGCAGTATTTT
CDR3 protein: CASSPSGGVDTQYF

clone size: NA
CDR3 length: 14
D gene: NA
J gene: TRBJ1-1
V gene: TRBV6-5
CDR3 DNA: TGTGCCAGCAGTTACGACAGCCGTCGGGCTGAAGCTTTCTTT
CDR3 protein: CASSYDSRRAEAFF

clone size: few
CDR3 length: 15
D gene: TRBD2
J gene: TRBJ2-1
V gene: TRBV10-1
CDR3 DNA: TGCGCCAGCAGTGTAGGCGGGGGGGCAGACAATGAGCAGTTCTTC
CDR3 protein: CASSVGGGADNEQFF

clone size: NA
CDR3 length: 14
D gene: NA
J gene: TRBJ1-3
V gene: TRBV7-8
CDR3 DNA: TGTGCCAGCAGCTTAGCGGTCTCTGGAAACACCATATATTTT
CDR3 protein: CASSLAVSGNTIYF

clone size: NA
CDR3 length: 12
D gene: TRBD2
J gene: TRBJ2-7
V gene: TRBV28
CDR3 DNA: TGTGCCTCGCGGGGGGCCGGCTACGAGCAGTACTTC
CDR3 protein: CASRGAGYEQYF

clone size: few
CDR3 length: 17
D gene: TRBD1
J gene: TRBJ1-5
V gene: TRBV7-7
CDR3 DNA: TGTGCCAGCAGCAGAGTCGACAGGGACGATTATAATCAGCCCCAGCATTTT
CDR3 protein: CASSRVDRDDYNQPQHF